This T cell receptor beta chain was sequenced during a study of long-term antiretroviral therapy in people with HIV. The CDR3 is made up of 10 amino acids. Sequencing used immunoSEQ v3.0 at survey level. Method: immunoSEQ multiplex PCR; TCRdb's copy keeps in-frame clones and lacks some. Here the sample spans some 34,000 clones, 95% to 97% being singletons. This receptor was taken from a man aged 25 to 40 with HIV. The rearrangement links TRBV21-1 to TRBJ2-7. TRBV21-1 is flagged as a pseudogene. Sequences were derived from unsorted PBMCs, sampled 6.5 to 6.6 years after starting antiretroviral therapy. Here the CDR3 DNA reads TGTGCCGGAATAGTCTACGAGCAGTACTTC. It translates to CAGIVYEQYF.